Listed below are T cell receptor beta chains from one sample, sequenced in a study of blood T cell repertoires in COVID-19. Sequencing used immunoSEQ multiplex PCR; TCRdb keeps in-frame clones, though not all of them. The repertoire has around 100,000 clones, roughly nine tenths of them found once; the top ten carry approximately 2%. Sequences were obtained from peripheral blood. These receptors were taken from a man aged 45-65 years with active COVID-19. Both conserved end residues are part of each CDR3. Each record gives: clone size, D gene, V gene, J gene, CDR3 protein, CDR3 DNA. The D gene is left open where the match is weak. Expanded clones are given a class, and other clones once, few, many or no size at all.

.	TRBD2	TRBV5-1	TRBJ2-1	CASSKTSGPAGQFF	TGCGCCAGCAGCAAGACTAGCGGACCGGCAGGGCAGTTCTTC
.	.	TRBV2	TRBJ1-1	CASSGQGLNTEAFF	TGTGCCAGCAGTGGTCAGGGGCTGAACACTGAAGCTTTCTTT
.	TRBD1	TRBV14	TRBJ2-1	CASSRFRQGFFDEQFF	TGTGCCAGCAGCCGTTTCAGACAGGGGTTTTTCGATGAGCAGTTCTTC
.	.	TRBV12-3/TRBV12-4	TRBJ1-1	CASSSLGGTEAFF	TGTGCCAGCAGCAGCCTAGGCGGCACTGAAGCTTTCTTT
few	TRBD1	TRBV2	TRBJ1-4	CASSERGQGGEKLFF	TGTGCCAGCAGTGAAAGGGGGCAGGGGGGTGAAAAACTGTTTTTT
.	TRBD1	TRBV7-9	TRBJ1-6	CASSLAGGTANSPLHF	TGTGCCAGCAGCCTCGCAGGGGGGACGGCTAATTCACCCCTCCACTTT
.	TRBD2	TRBV4-1	TRBJ2-1	CASSPGLAGLGEQFF	TGCGCCAGCAGCCCGGGACTAGCGGGGTTAGGTGAGCAGTTCTTC
.	.	TRBV3-1/TRBV3-2	TRBJ1-4	CASSQQGKNREKLFF	TGTGCCAGCAGCCAGCAGGGGAAGAACAGGGAAAAACTGTTTTTT
.	TRBD2	TRBV18	TRBJ2-4	CASSRFGLAGDRDIQYF	TGTGCCAGCTCACGATTCGGACTAGCGGGAGATCGGGACATTCAGTACTTC
.	.	TRBV5-5	TRBJ2-3	CASSQTPSGRTDTQYF	TGTGCCAGCAGCCAAACCCCCAGCGGGCGCACAGATACGCAGTATTTT
.	TRBD2	TRBV4-1	TRBJ2-7	CASSQGGGAYEQYF	TGCGCCAGCAGCCAAGGGGGGGGAGCCTACGAGCAGTACTTC
.	.	TRBV18	TRBJ1-6	CASSPRTAEENSPLHF	TGTGCCAGCTCACCCAGGACTGCCGAAGAGAATTCACCCCTCCACTTT
.	.	TRBV11-3	TRBJ2-1	CASSWGASPYNEQFF	TGTGCCAGCAGCTGGGGAGCTTCCCCATACAATGAGCAGTTCTTC
.	TRBD2	TRBV7-2	TRBJ2-1	CASSLTSGLYNEQFF	TGTGCCAGCAGCTTGACTAGCGGGCTTTACAATGAGCAGTTCTTC
.	TRBD2	TRBV19	TRBJ2-1	CASAGTNRNEQFF	TGTGCCAGCGCAGGGACTAATCGGAATGAGCAGTTCTTC
few	.	TRBV2	TRBJ1-2	CASRDPLPGSGYTF	TGTGCCAGCCGTGACCCGCTGCCCGGGAGTGGCTACACCTTC
.	TRBD1	TRBV6-1	TRBJ1-5	CASSEATGRNQPQHF	TGTGCCAGCAGTGAAGCGACAGGGAGGAATCAGCCCCAGCATTTT
.	TRBD1	TRBV25-1	TRBJ1-4	CASRGIQGQKLFF	TGTGCCAGCAGAGGAATACAGGGGCAAAAACTGTTTTTT
.	TRBD2	TRBV4-2	TRBJ2-7	CASSRSTSGGAREQYF	TGTGCCAGCAGCCGATCCACGAGCGGGGGGGCCCGGGAGCAGTACTTC
.	TRBD2	TRBV4-2	TRBJ2-5	CASSQIGGAIQETQYF	TGTGCCAGCAGCCAGATCGGGGGGGCGATCCAAGAGACCCAGTACTTC
once	TRBD1	TRBV4-2	TRBJ1-4	CASGDRGPGEKLFF	TGTGCCAGCGGGGACAGGGGGCCTGGTGAAAAACTGTTTTTT
.	.	TRBV5-4	TRBJ1-4	CASSQGTDEKLFF	TGTGCCAGCAGCCAGGGCACGGATGAAAAACTGTTTTTT
.	TRBD1	TRBV7-2	TRBJ1-5	CASSGGQAQPQHF	TGTGCCAGCAGTGGTGGACAGGCTCAGCCCCAGCATTTT
.	.	TRBV5-1	TRBJ2-3	CASSFGQFTDTQYF	TGCGCCAGCAGCTTTGGACAGTTCACAGATACGCAGTATTTT
.	.	TRBV5-6	TRBJ1-5	CASSFGVNNQPQHF	TGTGCCAGCAGTTTCGGGGTTAACAATCAGCCCCAGCATTTT
.	TRBD2	TRBV4-1	TRBJ2-1	CASSQGRTSHYNEQFF	TGCGCCAGCAGCCAAGGAAGGACTAGCCATTACAATGAGCAGTTCTTC
.	TRBD2	TRBV25-1	TRBJ2-2	CASSTSGTNTGELFF	TGTGCCAGCAGCACGAGCGGGACGAACACCGGGGAGCTGTTTTTT
.	TRBD1	TRBV6-1	TRBJ1-1	CASSTPTGEATEAFF	TGTGCCAGCAGCACCCCTACAGGGGAGGCCACTGAAGCTTTCTTT
.	TRBD2	TRBV11-3	TRBJ2-3	CASSPGTSADTQYF	TGTGCCAGCAGCCCCGGGACTAGCGCAGATACGCAGTATTTT
.	.	TRBV14	TRBJ1-1	CASSQGRENTEAFF	TGTGCCAGCAGCCAGGGCAGGGAGAACACTGAAGCTTTCTTT
.	TRBD1	TRBV11-2	TRBJ2-2	CASSSRPRTGENTGELFF	TGTGCCAGCAGCTCCCGACCGAGGACAGGGGAGAACACCGGGGAGCTGTTTTTT
.	.	TRBV9	TRBJ2-5	CASSVGMQETQYF	TGTGCCAGCAGCGTAGGTATGCAAGAGACCCAGTACTTC
.	.	TRBV7-9	TRBJ2-7	CASSSRVGGAAYEQYF	TGTGCCAGCAGCTCACGGGTCGGCGGGGCGGCCTACGAGCAGTACTTC
once	.	TRBV18	TRBJ2-5	CASSPGSMETQYF	TGTGCCAGCTCACCGGGGAGCATGGAGACCCAGTACTTC
.	.	TRBV7-2	TRBJ1-1	CASIFGVGGYNTEAFF	TGTGCCAGCATCTTTGGGGTCGGGGGTTATAACACTGAAGCTTTCTTT
.	.	TRBV20-1	TRBJ1-1	CSASLTEAFF	TGCAGTGCTAGTCTAACTGAAGCTTTCTTT
.	TRBD2	TRBV9	TRBJ2-5	CASSPGTSGRAAETQYF	TGTGCCAGCAGCCCCGGGACTAGCGGGAGGGCAGCTGAGACCCAGTACTTC
.	.	TRBV30	TRBJ1-5	CAWSPGERQPQHF	TGTGCCTGGAGTCCGGGGGAGCGTCAGCCCCAGCATTTT
.	TRBD2	TRBV6-4	TRBJ2-3	CASSDGTSGRTDTQYF	TGTGCCAGCAGTGATGGGACTAGCGGGAGGACAGATACGCAGTATTTT
once	TRBD1	TRBV4-1	TRBJ1-6	CASSQDPHRQGYNSPLHF	TGCGCCAGCAGCCAAGATCCCCACCGACAGGGTTACAATTCACCCCTCCACTTT
once	TRBD1	TRBV4-1	TRBJ2-2	CASSLPYIGTGGTGELFF	TGCGCCAGCAGCCTTCCCTACATCGGGACAGGAGGCACCGGGGAGCTGTTTTTT
.	.	TRBV5-4	TRBJ2-2	CASSGPGTNTGELFF	TGTGCCAGCAGCGGACCGGGGACGAACACCGGGGAGCTGTTTTTT
.	.	TRBV6-1	TRBJ1-2	CASSEGPGAVYGYTF	TGTGCCAGCAGTGAAGGGCCAGGGGCCGTCTATGGCTACACCTTC
.	TRBD1	TRBV19	TRBJ1-5	CASSMTGGNQPQHF	TGTGCCAGTAGTATGACAGGGGGCAATCAGCCCCAGCATTTT
.	.	TRBV18	TRBJ1-2	CASSRREQYGYTF	TGTGCCAGCTCACGCAGGGAACAATATGGCTACACCTTC
once	.	TRBV5-1	TRBJ2-2	CASSSSGTPNTGELFF	TGCGCCAGCAGCTCATCCGGGACTCCGAACACCGGGGAGCTGTTTTTT